These 12 T cell receptor beta chains share one sample of origin, sequenced in a study of blood T cell repertoires in COVID-19. TCRdb's table, derived via immunoSEQ multiplex PCR, lists solely in-frame clones and lacks some. The sample holds 350,000 to 450,000 clones, roughly nine tenths seen once. Sequenced: peripheral blood. These receptor sequences come from a man in his forties or fifties with acute or convalescent COVID-19.

The rearrangement joins TRBV9 to TRBJ2-7; D possibly corresponds to TRBD2 (7 bases). The CDR3 spans 14 residues. Trimming pared 2 bases from V and 3 bases from J, leaving 12 bases between. Looked up from germline, CDR1 is SGDLS and CDR2 is YYNGEE. CDR3 region: CASSVGGLSYEQYF. The CDR3 nucleotides read TGTGCCAGCAGCGTGGGGGGGCTGAGCTACGAGCAGTACTTC.

This clone was counted a single time. The J gene is TRBJ2-1, the V gene TRBV5-4; tentatively, D is TRBD2 (6 bases). Trimming left V 0 bases short and J 10 bases short, with 20 bases between. From germline, CDR1 is SGHNT and CDR2 YYREEE (reference sequence). This CDR3 is built from 16 residues. Here the CDR3 DNA reads TGTGCCAGCAGCTTGGTTGGTAGCGGAACCCCCCGGGAGCAGTTCTTC. Its translation: CASSLVGSGTPREQFF. Using reference TRBV5-4 and TRBJ2-1 for the parts outside the CDR3, the full variable domain is ETGVTQSPTHLIKTRGQQVTLRCSSQSGHNTVSWYQQALGQGPQFIFQYYREEENGRGNFPPRFSGLQFPNYSSELNVNALELDDSALYLCASSLVGSGTPREQFFGPGTRLTVL.

The V call is TRBV28, the J call TRBJ1-3; D is unresolved. The CDR3 runs 15 residues. Deletions cut 7 bases from V and 0 bases from J, with 13 bases between. Looked up from germline, CDR1 is MDHEN and CDR2 is SYDVKM. The CDR3: CASNPPGVSGNTIYF. The DNA of the CDR3 is TGTGCCAGCAACCCGCCAGGCGTCTCTGGAAACACCATATATTTT.

As concerns this clone: The same CDR3 can be traced to other DNA sequences in this sample. The V gene is TRBV5-4, the J gene TRBJ1-2, with TRBD1 matching 8 bases. Germline V gene sequence: CDR1 SGHNT, CDR2 YYREEE (reference sequence). After removal of 0 bases from V and 5 bases from J, the junction contained 0 bases not matched to a gene. This CDR3 spans 13 amino acids. The CDR3 bases are TGTGCCAGCAGCTTGGACAGGGGGTATGGCTACACCTTC. Protein: CASSLDRGYGYTF.

The chain uses TRBV19 and TRBJ2-7; D might be TRBD2 (6 bases). The CDR3 is 15 residues long. V lost 5 bases and J lost 6, with 20 bases in between. The germline V gene has CDR1 LNHDA and CDR2 SQIVND (reference sequence). In DNA, the CDR3 is TGTGCCAGTAGTTCGGGCCCTGGGAGGATGTTCGAGCAGTACTTC. Translating it yields CASSSGPGRMFEQYF.

The chain carries TRBV15 and TRBJ1-2; 10 nucleotides align to TRBD1. Per germline, CDR1 LNHNV and CDR2 YYDKDF (reference sequence). CDR3 length: 15 residues. V gave up 3 bases and J gave up 2 bases; unmatched junction bases: 3. CDR3 amino acids: CATSSLDRGNYGYTF. The CDR3, as DNA: TGTGCCACCAGCAGTCTGGACAGGGGGAACTATGGCTACACCTTC. Using reference TRBV15 and TRBJ1-2 for the parts outside the CDR3, the full variable domain is DAMVIQNPRYQVTQFGKPVTLSCSQTLNHNVMYWYQQKSSQAPKLLFHYYDKDFNNEADTPDNFQSRRPNTSFCFLDIRSPGLGDTAMYLCATSSLDRGNYGYTFGSGTRLTVV.

The rearrangement joins TRBV7-6 to TRBJ2-3; D is perhaps TRBD2 (5 bases). Germline-derived CDR1 and CDR2 are SGHVS and FNYEAQ. The germline V and J ends were trimmed by 5 bases and 7 bases, with 13 bases remaining between them. This CDR3 comprises 13 residues. This CDR3 is CASSPWEQNTQYF. Here the CDR3 DNA reads TGTGCCAGCAGCCCGTGGGAGCAGAATACGCAGTATTTT.

The chain couples TRBV6-5 to TRBJ1-2, with 10 bases fitting TRBD1. Looked up from germline, CDR1 is MNHEY and CDR2 is SVGAGI. V dropped 6 bases and J dropped 6; count of bases not matched to a gene: 4. This CDR3 has 13 residues. The CDR3 reads CASRRGTGDGYTF. The CDR3 DNA reads as TGTGCCAGCAGACGAGGGACAGGGGATGGCTACACCTTC.

This chain links TRBV6-5 with TRBJ2-1, with 12 bases matching TRBD2. This CDR3 contains 16 residues. CDR1 is MNHEY and CDR2 is SVGAGI in the germline V gene. V lost 0 bases, J lost 8 bases, and 5 bases stayed unmatched. CDR3 nucleotides: TGTGCCAGCAGTTACTCGAAGGCTAGCGGGGGGGATGAGCAGTTCTTC. Translating it yields CASSYSKASGGDEQFF.

The chain couples TRBV27 to TRBJ1-5; D remains ambiguous. Germline loops: CDR1 MNHEY, CDR2 SMNVEV (reference sequence). The germline V and J ends were trimmed by 3 bases and 0 bases, with 9 bases remaining between them. The CDR3 spans 15 residues. In DNA form, the CDR3 reads TGTGCCAGCAGTTTTAGTGTCCATAGCAATCAGCCCCAGCATTTT. Translation: CASSFSVHSNQPQHF.

The chain couples TRBV7-9 to TRBJ2-2, with D possibly matching TRBD2 (6 bases). The CDR3 loop spans 17 amino acids. The V and J ends lost 5 bases and 3 bases respectively, with 19 bases between them. Germline CDR1 is SEHNR and CDR2 is FQNEAQ (reference sequence). CDR3 coding DNA: TGTGCCAGCAGCCCCCAACCGGGACGGGGGTACACCGGGGAGCTGTTTTTT. Protein: CASSPQPGRGYTGELFF.

The chain has TRBV29-1 and TRBJ1-1; possibly TRBD1 for D (5 bases). Trimming removed 4 bases from V and 3 bases from J, with 15 bases in between. The CDR3 loop spans 14 amino acids. Per the germline V gene, CDR1 is SQVTM and CDR2 is ANQGSEA. For the CDR3, the DNA is TGCAGCGTTGCATACTCCGGGGGGGACACTGAAGCTTTCTTT. This codes for CSVAYSGGDTEAFF.